Given below is one T cell receptor beta chain in context. In the study's own analysis: Amplification from reference gene primers served as the basis for estimated nucleated cell counts. The data were produced by immunoSEQ multiplex PCR, yet TCRdb's version contains in-frame clones alone and is incomplete. Clonal size and the V and J genes are those of that table, whereas D and trimming came from the DNA. The sample contains some 99,000 clones, approximately 90% of which appear only once. The entry originates in a study of blood T cell repertoires in COVID-19. This receptor was obtained from a human donor in a cohort sampled during active COVID-19. The sample was peripheral blood.

The CDR3 loop reads CASSIPSNQPQHF. The CDR3 DNA reads TGTGCCAGTAGTATACCGAGCAATCAGCCCCAGCATTTT. The chain is built from TRBV19 and TRBJ1-5, with D uncertain. Trimming cost V 2 bases and J 1 base, with 3 bases left between them. CDR1 LNHDA and CDR2 SQIVND come from the germline V gene (reference sequence). This CDR3 is 13 amino acids long.